This T cell receptor beta chain stems from a study of cytomegalovirus exposure and HLA in healthy donors. Study conclusions and caveats: Most TCR sequences were seen very rarely across donors, but some public TCRs occurred in many.

About this clone itself: What it recognizes is unknown.

V was pared by 1 base and J by 0 bases, with 4 bases of the junction left unmatched. The germline V gene has CDR1 SGHRS and CDR2 YFSETQ. The CDR3 has 17 residues. In the PCR, 60 Vbeta and 13 Jbeta primers were used. Sequencing used immunoSEQ multiplex PCR; TCRdb keeps in-frame clones, though not all of them. The sample has about 160,000 clones; approximately 85% are singletons. The V gene is TRBV5-1, the J gene TRBJ2-4, with 10 nucleotides matching TRBD2. The sequence was obtained from a girl aged 2 to 9 in good health and CMV-seropositive. The sample consisted of PBMCs. The CDR3 coding sequence is TGCGCCAGCAGCTTGCCTAGCGGGAGCCCAGCCAAAAACATTCAGTACTTC. Encoded protein: CASSLPSGSPAKNIQYF.